This T cell receptor beta chain was observed in a study of T-cell memory formation after mild COVID-19 (dated by TCRdb to 2020 to 2023). General notes on the study: Most TCR sequence clusters were specific to one of the two donors. In a couple of donors, T-cell clones that expanded and contracted after mild COVID-19 were tracked by sequencing TCRalpha and TCRbeta repertoires over time. The cohort was made up of two young adult volunteers, one female and one male, who were previously healthy. What the authors observed across the whole study: Contracting CD4+ clones were located mainly in the CM and EM memory subsets, whereas CD8+ clones were found to be enriched in EMRA. The study covered only a couple of mild cases, and larger cohorts including severe cases with pre-infection samples were considered necessary. Some responding clones were detected in pre-infection memory, which suggested that pre-existing cross-reactive memory T cells had joined the SARS-CoV-2 response. Whether the second-wave clones peaking on day 37 were SARS-CoV-2 specific was not confirmed. Balanced CD4/CD8 phenotypes were observed for clones contracting from day 15 to 85, whereas a bias towards CD4+ was observed for a second wave of clones expanding from day 15 to 37.

The table lists this clonotype with many counts. The antigen this receptor binds is unknown. No base-level quality is on record; no much larger clone is a single base apart. PBMCs were isolated by Ficoll-Paque density gradient centrifugation. CDR1 is given as MGHRA and CDR2 as YSYEKL, both from the germline V gene. Trimming removed 3 bases from V and 4 bases from J, leaving 11 bases between the germline ends. Taken from cysteine to phenylalanine, the CDR3 has 14 residues. Only the CDR3 part of the read is kept: 42 bases, read in frame from the first base. The instrument given in TCRdb is Illumina NovaSeq 6000. TCRalpha and TCRbeta cDNA libraries were constructed by 5'RACE with constant-segment primers, with sample barcodes and unique molecular identifiers being introduced. Trizol reagent was used to extract RNA from every sample. Library amplification was performed in two PCR steps, and a second sample barcode and Illumina TruSeq adapters were introduced in the second step. Libraries were sequenced on an Illumina NovaSeq with 2 x 150 bp paired-end reads. Under the source paper's analysis protocol: Reads were demultiplexed and collapsed into UMI-guided consensus sequences with migec v1.2.7. Using mixcr v2.1.11, UMI consensuses were aligned to TRA and TRB V and J templates and then assembled into clonotypes. Clonotypes were classified as expanded or contracted when called significant by both edgeR and NoisET, with noise models trained on biological replicates. For edgeR calls, the cutoffs were a false discovery rate-adjusted p below 0.01 and a log2 fold-change threshold of 1. As an exploratory analysis of dynamics, max-normalized trajectories of the 1000 most abundant clonotypes were examined by PCA with hierarchical clustering. Separately sequenced CD4+ and CD8+ repertoires were used to assign the CD4 or CD8 phenotype of responding clones. TCRdb cleaned the public reads at Q25 with fastp, built clones with MiXCR and kept in-frame beta chains. Every CDR3 protein is listed once, alongside the most common genes and DNA of its rows. The V and J calls and clone size come from TCRdb's table, not from the authors' own analysis. Counted in this sample were 350,000 to 500,000 distinct CDR3 sequences; around 19% of them appeared once. 7.5% to 10% of the sample lies in the top ten.

The sequence links TRBV4-1 to TRBJ2-3, with the D gene not clear enough to name. The source is an adult woman who had mild COVID-19 (a few samples of this study predate the infection). The sample titles of this study are shuffled in the database, so cell type and time point are left out; the donor was told from shared clones. The sequenced material came from PBMCs or a T cell subset sorted from them (not recorded which). The nucleotides read TGCGCCAGCAGCCACGACCCACGCCCAGATACGCAGTATTTT. It translates as CASSHDPRPDTQYF.